Presented here are 4 T cell receptor beta chains from one specimen sequenced in a study of post-analysis software for immune sequencing data. General study results and limits: Relative to controls, patients had a handful of TRBV segments at higher frequency, with TRBV5-6, TRBV5-1 and TRBV20-1 among these.

Prepared libraries of TCR beta cDNA carried unique molecular identifiers. TCRdb re-called the PCR reads through MiXCR, storing one row per CDR3 protein. This sample has some 240,000 distinct CDR3 sequences, with 36% found just once. These receptors have no identified antigens. Sequencing input: blood. The receptors come from a girl under 18 with multiple sclerosis.

A few counts support this clonotype. This chain links TRBV20-1 with TRBJ2-7; 7 bases are shared with TRBD2. Trimming took 2 bases from V and 4 from J; bases not matched to a gene: 5. Per the germline V gene, CDR1 is DFQATT and CDR2 is SNEGSKA (reference sequence). The CDR3 extends over 13 amino acids. The CDR3 spells CSARRLAVYEQYF. For the CDR3, the DNA is TGCAGTGCTAGACGGCTAGCGGTTTACGAGCAGTACTTC.

The V gene is TRBV28, the J gene TRBJ1-4; tentatively, D is TRBD1 (6 bases). This CDR3 spans 15 amino acids. Germline V gene data show CDR1 as MDHEN and CDR2 as SYDVKM. Trimming removed 5 bases from V and 3 bases from J, with 13 bases in between. The CDR3 here is CASSIRTAANEKLFF. The CDR3 nucleotides read TGTGCCAGCAGTATTCGGACAGCCGCTAATGAAAAACTGTTTTTT.

CDR3 DNA: TGTGCCAGCAGCCAAACCCCCCTGCGGGGGGGATACACAGATACGCAGTATTTT. This encodes CASSQTPLRGGYTDTQYF. The J gene is TRBJ2-3, the V gene TRBV4-2; 9 nucleotides align to TRBD2. CDR3 size: 18 residues. J gave up 2 bases and V 2 bases, and 11 bases lay outside the gene matches. The germline gives CDR1 LGHNA, CDR2 YNFKEQ.

This clonotype was detected once. The junction shows a germline mismatch at one end, possibly a read error. The V and J genes are TRBV29-1 and TRBJ2-1; the match to TRBD2 covers 10 bases. This CDR3 comprises 16 residues. Germline V gene lookup returns CDR1 SQVTM and CDR2 ANQGSEA. This CDR3 reads CRVEDRLAGAGDEQFF. CDR3 bases: TGCAGGGTTGAAGACCGCCTAGCGGGAGCAGGGGATGAGCAGTTCTTT.